These 27 T cell receptor beta chains came from one sample sequenced in a study of vaccination effects on CD4 cells after COVID-19. Viral peptide pools were used in the ViraFEST assay to expand antigen-specific CD4+ T cells, and sequencing came afterward. Culture proceeded for 10 days, and CD4+ T cells were then isolated. Sequencing was performed with immunoSEQ multiplex PCR; in TCRdb, only in-frame clones are kept and a portion is missing. Among around 31,000 clones listed, roughly two thirds were seen once. The antigens of these receptors remain unknown. Material: CD4+ T cells from PBMCs cultured with HCoV-229E spike peptides, obtained before COVID-19 vaccination. These receptors were obtained from a human donor who received a COVID-19 vaccine.

This clone was observed a few times. V and J are TRBV4-1 and TRBJ2-1; possibly TRBD2 for D (6 bases). Trimming shortened V by 2 bases and J by 5 bases, and 16 bases separated the two germline ends. Germline CDR1 and CDR2: MGHRA and YSYEKL. The CDR3 has 16 residues. The CDR3 reads CASSQSPTRRDNEQFF. The CDR3 DNA is TGCGCCAGCAGCCAATCCCCCACGCGGAGGGACAATGAGCAGTTCTTC.

The chain is built from TRBV2 and TRBJ2-2; TRBD1 matches at 7 bases. Per germline, CDR1 SNHLY and CDR2 FYNNEI. V trimming: 6 bases; J trimming: 4 bases; junction bases outside the gene matches: 2. The CDR3 consists of 13 residues. CDR3 nucleotide sequence: TGTGCCAGCAGGGGACAGTCCACCGGGGAGCTGTTTTTT. Encoded protein: CASRGQSTGELFF.

By its share, this clone is medium-sized. The chain links TRBV25-1 to TRBJ2-6; maybe TRBD2 (7 bases). Looked up from germline, CDR1 is MGHDK and CDR2 is SYGVNS. The CDR3 sequence is 12 residues long. With 7 bases removed from V and 15 bases from J, the gap between germline ends came to 16 bases. Here the CDR3 DNA reads TGTGCCAGCACGGGGGGCCGGGGAGACCTGACTTTC. This translates into CASTGGRGDLTF.

This clone was seen only a few times. This chain joins TRBV3-1 (or the pseudogene TRBV3-2) and TRBJ1-2, with unresolved D. V lost 4 bases and J lost 1, with 7 bases in between. The V gene's germline CDR1 is LGHDT and CDR2 YNNKEL (reference sequence). The CDR3 consists of 13 residues. The CDR3 region has the DNA TGTGCCAGCAGCCCTCCAAGTAACTATGGCTACACCTTC. Protein: CASSPPSNYGYTF.

The chain has TRBV5-1 and TRBJ1-4, with TRBD1 as a possible D gene (6 bases). The V end lost 0 bases, the J end lost 3 bases, and 9 bases lay between the germline ends. Germline V gene lookup returns CDR1 SGHRS and CDR2 YFSETQ. The CDR3 has 15 amino acids. CDR3 amino acids: CASSLEDSANEKLFF. In nucleotides, the CDR3 is TGCGCCAGCAGCTTGGAGGACAGCGCTAATGAAAAACTGTTTTTT.

The rearrangement links TRBV12-3 or TRBV12-4 to TRBJ2-3; no clear D gene. V was trimmed by 3 bases and J by 5 bases, leaving 3 bases between them. The length of the CDR3 is 11 residues. In DNA form, the CDR3 reads TGTGCCAGCAGTTTGAGAGATACGCAGTATTTT. Translation: CASSLRDTQYF.

The CDR3 DNA is TGTGCCACCAGCAGAGACCGAGGACAGGGGGTCTATGGCTACACCTTC. Translated, it gives CATSRDRGQGVYGYTF. The rearrangement links TRBV15 to TRBJ1-2, with TRBD1 matching 10 bases. V dropped 0 bases and J dropped 4; count of bases not matched to a gene: 5. Looked up from germline, CDR1 is LNHNV and CDR2 is YYDKDF (reference sequence). CDR3 length equals 16 residues.

The chain links TRBV2 to TRBJ2-3, with TRBD2 as a possible D gene (6 bases). The CDR3 runs to 14 residues. V was cut by 6 bases and J by 2 bases, with 12 bases left in between. CDR1 is SNHLY and CDR2 is FYNNEI in the germline V gene. The DNA of the CDR3 is TGTGCCAGCAGGACGGGGGTACTCACAGATACGCAGTATTTT. Protein sequence: CASRTGVLTDTQYF.

The chain is built from TRBV11-2 and TRBJ1-1; D call uncertain. This CDR3 is 15 amino acids long. From germline, CDR1 is SGHAT and CDR2 FQNNGV. Trimming shortened V by 0 bases and J by 1 base, and 9 bases separated the two germline ends. The DNA of the CDR3 is TGTGCCAGCAGCTTAGAGCCAGGCCAGAACACTGAAGCTTTCTTT. Translation: CASSLEPGQNTEAFF. Full variable domain (outside the CDR3, taken from reference TRBV11-2 and TRBJ1-1): EAGVAQSPRYKIIEKRQSVAFWCNPISGHATLYWYQQILGQGPKLLIQFQNNGVVDDSQLPKDRFSAERLKGVDSTLKIQPAKLEDSAVYLCASSLEPGQNTEAFFGQGTRLTVV.

This clone was observed a few times. The rearrangement uses TRBV19 and TRBJ1-1; D remains unclear. The germline V gene encodes CDR1 LNHDA and CDR2 SQIVND (reference sequence). This CDR3 region has 13 residues. V gave up 6 bases and J gave up 2 bases, with 10 bases separating them. Here the CDR3 DNA reads TGTGCCAGTAGGTTCTACAGAAACACTGAAGCTTTCTTT. Translation: CASRFYRNTEAFF. Full variable domain (rest looked up from reference TRBV19 and TRBJ1-1): DGGITQSPKYLFRKEGQNVTLSCEQNLNHDAMYWYRQDPGQGLRLIYYSQIVNDFQKGDIAEGYSVSREKKESFPLTVTSAQKNPTAFYLCASRFYRNTEAFFGQGTRLTVV.

This clone has a handful of counts. The chain has TRBV5-1 and TRBJ2-5; 7 bases line up with TRBD1. Per the germline V gene, CDR1 is SGHRS and CDR2 is YFSETQ. The CDR3 is 15 residues long. V lost 5 bases to trimming and J lost 1 base; unmatched junction nucleotides: 8. CDR3 in DNA: TGCGCCAGCAGACCTGCAGGGACAGTCCAAGAGACCCAGTACTTC. Translated: CASRPAGTVQETQYF.

The rearrangement joins TRBV9 to TRBJ2-5; D possibly matches TRBD1 or TRBD2 (6 bases each). Germline V gene data show CDR1 as SGDLS and CDR2 as YYNGEE. The CDR3 totals 17 residues. With 0 bases removed from V and 5 bases from J, the gap between germline ends came to 20 bases. This chain's CDR3 is CASSVDTGGYTGETQYF. The CDR3 nucleotides are TGTGCCAGCAGCGTAGACACCGGGGGCTATACGGGGGAGACCCAGTACTTC.

The V and J genes are TRBV6-2 or TRBV6-3 and TRBJ2-7, with 9 nucleotides matching TRBD2. This CDR3 spans 18 amino acids. Germline V gene data show CDR1 as MNHEY and CDR2 as SVGEGT. With 2 bases clipped from V and 0 bases from J, the junction kept 11 bases outside the gene matches. DNA for the CDR3: TGTGCCAGCAGTTACAGGATAATAGCGGGGGCCTTCTCCTACGAGCAGTACTTC. Protein: CASSYRIIAGAFSYEQYF.

This rearrangement joins TRBV28 to TRBJ2-7; weak D call: TRBD1 (5 bases). CDR3 size: 13 residues. The germline CDR1 and CDR2 sequences are MDHEN and SYDVKM. Trimming took off 5 bases at V and 9 bases at J, with 17 bases between the two ends. For the CDR3, the DNA is TGTGCCAGCAGTCACATTCCAGGGTTTGGGCAGTACTTC. Translation gives CASSHIPGFGQYF. Complete variable domain (other parts from reference TRBV28 and TRBJ2-7): DVKVTQSSRYLVKRTGEKVFLECVQDMDHENMFWYRQDPGLGLRLIYFSYDVKMKEKGDIPEGYSVSREKKERFSLILESASTNQTSMYLCASSHIPGFGQYFGPGTRLTVT.

This clone appeared once. The chain joins TRBV9 to TRBJ1-2, with 8 nucleotides matching TRBD1. V shed 4 bases, J shed 4 bases, and the junction held 9 bases outside the gene matches. Germline CDR1 SGDLS, CDR2 YYNGEE. This CDR3 has 15 residues. CDR3: CASSPRGPVGYGYTF. The CDR3 DNA is TGTGCCAGCAGCCCCAGGGGGCCGGTGGGCTATGGCTACACCTTC.

The chain uses TRBV7-8 and TRBJ2-2, with D possibly being TRBD1 (6 bases). Germline CDR1 reads SGHVS; CDR2 reads FQNEAQ. The CDR3 is 17 residues long. Trimming removed 3 bases from V and 5 bases from J, with 19 bases in between. CDR3 sequence reads: CASSFTTTGSGTGELFF. The CDR3 DNA reads as TGTGCCAGCAGCTTTACAACTACAGGGTCAGGGACCGGGGAGCTGTTTTTT.

This clone was counted a single time. The genes are TRBV6-6 and TRBJ2-5, with D maybe TRBD1 (6 bases). With 3 bases removed from V and 2 bases from J, the gap between germline ends came to 13 bases. Looked up from germline, CDR1 is MNHNY and CDR2 is SVGAGI (reference sequence). The CDR3 contains 15 residues. Here the CDR3 reads CASSYGAGVQETQYF. For the CDR3, the DNA is TGTGCCAGCAGTTATGGGGCAGGGGTACAAGAGACCCAGTACTTC.

The CDR3 nucleotides read TGTGCCAGCAGGTCCGGAGGGGGTGGAACCACCGGGGAGCTGTTTTTT. Residues: CASRSGGGGTTGELFF. This chain links TRBV11-3 with TRBJ2-2; TRBD1 or TRBD2 may be the D gene (6 bases each). The V gene lost 6 bases and the J gene lost 4 bases, with 18 bases spanning the gap. The CDR3 is 16 residues long. Germline CDR1 is SGHNT and CDR2 is YENEEA. The full variable domain, in which reference TRBV11-3 and TRBJ2-2 provide the parts outside the CDR3, is EAGVVQSPRYKIIEKKQPVAFWCNPISGHNTLYWYLQNLGQGPELLIRYENEEAVDDSQLPKDRFSAERLKGVDSTLKIQPAELGDSAVYLCASRSGGGGTTGELFFGEGSRLTVL.

This chain connects TRBV19 to TRBJ2-3; D is ambiguous. This CDR3 is built from 16 residues. The V end was cut by 7 bases, the J end by 3 bases, with 20 bases between. Germline V gives CDR1 LNHDA, CDR2 SQIVND (reference sequence). The DNA of the CDR3 is TGTGCCAGTACAGAGACGGACGGTCTTAGGACAGATACGCAGTATTTT. Translation gives CASTETDGLRTDTQYF.

This clone has only a few counts. The chain recombines TRBV7-9 with TRBJ1-1; 7 nucleotides agree with TRBD1. Germline V gene sequence: CDR1 SEHNR, CDR2 FQNEAQ (reference sequence). V lost 5 bases to trimming and J lost 4 bases; unmatched junction nucleotides: 13. The CDR3 totals 16 residues. The DNA for the CDR3 is TGTGCCAGCAGCCCGAGACAGGGTACCCTTGCCACTGAAGCTTTCTTT. Amino acid sequence: CASSPRQGTLATEAFF.

The chain recombines TRBV5-1 with TRBJ1-2; D is unresolved. The CDR3 loop spans 12 amino acids. Per germline, CDR1 SGHRS and CDR2 YFSETQ. The V end lost 1 base, the J end lost 4 bases, and 5 bases lay between the germline ends. CDR3 in DNA: TGCGCCAGCAGCTTGTTCACCTATGGCTACACCTTC. This gives the protein CASSLFTYGYTF.

This chain joins TRBV7-2 and TRBJ1-5, with D uncertain. CDR3 length equals 15 residues. Germline CDR1 SGHTA, CDR2 FQGNSA. V lost 0 bases to trimming and J lost 2 bases, with 8 bases between them. The CDR3 region has the DNA TGTGCCAGCAGCTTAGCGGGGTTGGGCAATCAGCCCCAGCATTTT. This gives the protein CASSLAGLGNQPQHF.

The rearrangement joins TRBV4-1 to TRBJ2-4; 8 bases are a match to TRBD2. After removal of 4 bases from V and 8 bases from J, the junction contained 4 bases not matched to a gene. Germline CDR1 is MGHRA and CDR2 is YSYEKL. CDR3 length: 13 residues. CDR3 nucleotides: TGCGCCAGCAGCCTTGGAGCGGGGGACATTCAGTACTTC. This translates into CASSLGAGDIQYF.

The chain links TRBV6-5 to TRBJ1-1; D unresolved. The germline CDR1 and CDR2 sequences are MNHEY and SVGAGI. The V and J ends lost 6 bases and 5 bases respectively, with 7 bases between them. This CDR3 has 11 amino acids. In nucleotides, the CDR3 is TGTGCCAGCAGAACCGGGACTGAAGCTTTCTTT. Amino acid sequence: CASRTGTEAFF.

CDR3 DNA: TGTGCCAGCAGCTCCCTCGAGGGGGTGGGAGGCTACACCTTC. Amino acid sequence: CASSSLEGVGGYTF. This chain uses TRBV5-4 with TRBJ1-2; D may be TRBD1 (6 bases). The CDR3 spans 14 residues. The V end lost 3 bases, the J end lost 8 bases, and 17 bases lay between the germline ends. Germline CDR1 reads SGHNT; CDR2 reads YYREEE (reference sequence).

At least ten counts were recorded for this clone. V usage is TRBV3-1 (or the pseudogene TRBV3-2) and J usage is TRBJ1-2; 11 bases map to TRBD1. Germline V gives CDR1 LGHDT, CDR2 YNNKEL (reference sequence). The CDR3 sequence is 14 residues long. J lost 6 bases, V lost 4 bases, and 4 bases had no gene match. The CDR3 here is CASSLGQGADGYTF. In nucleotides, the CDR3 is TGTGCCAGCAGCCTAGGACAGGGGGCAGATGGCTACACCTTC.

The chain uses TRBV5-4 and TRBJ1-1; D unresolved. With 1 base removed from V and 1 base from J, the gap between germline ends came to 8 bases. Per germline, CDR1 SGHNT and CDR2 YYREEE (reference sequence). The CDR3 is 14 residues long. CDR3 nucleotide sequence: TGTGCCAGCAGCTTGCCCTCCGGGAACACTGAAGCTTTCTTT. Protein product: CASSLPSGNTEAFF.